This entry lists 13 T cell receptor beta chains sequenced from one sample in a study of T cell repertoires in cytomegalovirus infection. TCRdb passed the reads through MiXCR, listing each CDR3 protein once. The sample records 310,000 or so distinct CDR3 sequences, roughly 16% being singletons. The sample consisted of PBMCs. The receptors stem from a human donor in good health (CMV status not recorded). Some clones in this sample may be carry-over from other donors' samples.

In its sample, this clonotype was seen a few times. J is TRBJ2-7 and V is TRBV20-1; the D gene could be TRBD1 or TRBD2 (5 bases each). The V gene lost 3 bases and the J gene lost 2 bases, with 14 bases spanning the gap. This CDR3 contains 14 residues. Germline CDR1 and CDR2: DFQATT and SNEGSKA (reference sequence). The CDR3 DNA follows: TGCAGTGCTAGTTACGGGGCAACTCCCTACGAGCAGTACTTC. Amino acid sequence: CSASYGATPYEQYF.

This clonotype was seen only a few times. This chain connects TRBV6-4 to TRBJ2-3, with TRBD2 matching over 9 bases. CDR1 is MRHNA, CDR2 SNTAGT, per germline. V shed 2 bases, J shed 9 bases, and the junction held 6 bases outside the gene matches. The CDR3 has 14 residues. The CDR3 DNA reads TGTGCCAGCAGTGACACCCCTCTAGCGGGGACGCAGTATTTT. It translates to CASSDTPLAGTQYF.

This clonotype was seen ten or more times. This chain links TRBV5-4 with TRBJ1-6, with TRBD1 as a possible D gene (5 bases). Looked up from germline, CDR1 is SGHNT and CDR2 is YYREEE (reference sequence). Trimming removed 4 bases from V and 0 bases from J, with 14 bases in between. This CDR3 region has 17 residues. The CDR3 here is CASSAGREDSYNSPLHF. DNA of the CDR3: TGTGCCAGCAGCGCGGGCAGGGAAGACTCCTATAATTCACCCCTCCACTTT.

The chain recombines TRBV4-1 with TRBJ1-5, with no clear D. Germline-derived CDR1 and CDR2 are MGHRA and YSYEKL. This CDR3 contains 13 residues. The V end lost 0 bases, the J end lost 7 bases, and 7 bases lay between the germline ends. The CDR3 loop is CASSQDLRQPQHF. The CDR3 DNA reads as TGCGCCAGCAGCCAAGATCTGCGACAGCCCCAGCATTTT.

The chain employs TRBV13 and TRBJ2-6; unclear D gene. This CDR3 comprises 15 residues. The V gene's germline CDR1 is PRHDT and CDR2 FYEKMQ (reference sequence). Trimming removed 5 bases at V and 2 bases at J, with 10 bases between. The CDR3 here is CASSVRQAGANVLTF. In DNA, the CDR3 is TGTGCCAGCAGCGTCCGACAAGCTGGGGCCAACGTCCTGACTTTC. Full variable domain (rest looked up from reference TRBV13 and TRBJ2-6): AAGVIQSPRHLIKEKRETATLKCYPIPRHDTVYWYQQGPGQDPQFLISFYEKMQSDKGSIPDRFSAQQFSDYHSELNMSSLELGDSALYFCASSVRQAGANVLTFGAGSRLTVL.

This clonotype was found a few times. V usage is TRBV9 and J usage is TRBJ2-1, with D possibly being TRBD1 (7 bases). The CDR3 loop spans 13 amino acids. V lost 0 bases and J 7 bases, leaving 8 bases between the germline ends. Per germline, CDR1 SGDLS and CDR2 YYNGEE. CDR3: CASSVAGGNEQFF. DNA for the CDR3: TGTGCCAGCAGCGTAGCAGGGGGGAATGAGCAGTTCTTC.

This clonotype has ten or more counts. The V call is TRBV28, the J call TRBJ1-1; D is perhaps TRBD1 (6 bases). The V gene's germline CDR1 is MDHEN and CDR2 SYDVKM. The CDR3 sequence is 13 residues long. V was shortened by 4 bases and J by 3 bases, with 9 bases between the two germline ends. The CDR3 coding sequence is TGTGCCAGCAGTTCGGGGGCGGACACTGAAGCTTTCTTT. This sequence encodes CASSSGADTEAFF.

This clonotype was detected ten times or more. V gene TRBV7-2 combines with J gene TRBJ2-5; the match to TRBD2 covers 16 bases. The V segment lost 1 base and the J segment 4 bases; nucleotides outside the gene matches: 6. The CDR3 has 18 residues. In germline, CDR1 is SGHTA, CDR2 FQGNSA. CDR3 DNA sequence: TGTGCCAGCAGCTTAGGCCCGGGACTAGCGGGGGGGGGAGAGACCCAGTACTTC. Encoded protein: CASSLGPGLAGGGETQYF.

V usage is TRBV28 and J usage is TRBJ2-7; a weak D match, TRBD1 (5 bases). V was trimmed by 6 bases and J by 5 bases, leaving 17 bases between them. CDR3 length: 14 amino acids. Germline V lookup: CDR1 MDHEN, CDR2 SYDVKM. CDR3 sequence reads: CASSPPRGANEQYF. The CDR3, as DNA: TGTGCCAGCAGCCCACCTCGTGGGGCTAACGAGCAGTACTTC.

This clonotype was seen only a few times. The rearrangement links TRBV24-1 to TRBJ2-3, with a tentative D call TRBD1 (6 bases). Germline CDR1 KGHDR, CDR2 SFDVKD. The V end was cut by 5 bases, the J end by 3 bases, with 14 bases between. The CDR3 sequence is 15 residues long. The CDR3 DNA reads as TGTGCCACCAGTGCGTCAGGGGTGAGAACAGATACGCAGTATTTT. Translation: CATSASGVRTDTQYF.

V gene TRBV18 combines with J gene TRBJ2-2; weak D call: TRBD1 (5 bases). Germline V gene lookup returns CDR1 KGHSH and CDR2 LQKENI. V was shortened by 3 bases and J by 6 bases, with 11 bases between the two germline ends. The CDR3 consists of 14 residues. CDR3 sequence reads: CASSPAQAAGELFF. The CDR3 bases are TGTGCCAGCTCACCCGCACAGGCCGCCGGGGAGCTGTTTTTT.

This clonotype was counted only a few times. This chain links TRBV6-2 or TRBV6-3 with TRBJ2-5; tentative D call: TRBD2 (5 bases). The CDR3 totals 15 residues. Germline V gene lookup returns CDR1 MNHEY and CDR2 SVGEGT. With 5 bases removed from V and 2 bases from J, the gap between germline ends came to 15 bases. CDR3: CASSDPDSVQETQYF. The CDR3 DNA sequence: TGTGCCAGCAGTGACCCGGACTCAGTACAAGAGACCCAGTACTTC.

Of note for this clonotype: An end of the junction differs from the germline gene, which may be a read error. The J gene is TRBJ1-1, the V gene TRBV12-3 or TRBV12-4; 8 bases match TRBD1. CDR3 length equals 17 residues. CDR3 coding DNA: TGTGCCAGCAGTTTAGGGGAAGGCAGGGGGCCGTTCACTGACGCTTTCTTT. Encoded protein: CASSLGEGRGPFTDAFF.